This TCR beta chain was sequenced for a study of tumor-infiltrating lymphocytes in localized non-small cell lung cancer. Study in general: The cohort mixed smokers and never-smokers, several histologies, and some post-neoadjuvant-chemotherapy samples. From each patient, both tumor and uninvolved lung, non-adjacent to tumor, were sampled.

Notes on the study in general: Different pieces of the same tissue were used for each assay. No T-cell fraction difference was seen between IM1 and IM2 tumors.

TCRdb keeps only in-frame clones here, not all; method: immunoSEQ multiplex PCR. Of 15,000 to 20,000 clones in the sample, 78% are singletons; the top ten hold just under 5%. As concerns this clone: Its antigen remains unidentified.

This sequence originates from a human donor with non-small cell lung cancer. The specimen sequenced was lung tumor tissue.

The CDR3 coding sequence is TGTGCCAGCAGTTCGTTAGCGGGAGATTGGAATGAGCAGTTCTTC. It yields the protein CASSSLAGDWNEQFF. The rearrangement joins TRBV28 to TRBJ2-1; 9 bases are shared with TRBD2. V gave up 4 bases and J gave up 7 bases; unmatched junction bases: 8. Germline CDR1 is MDHEN and CDR2 is SYDVKM. The CDR3 runs to 15 residues.